These T cell receptor beta chains were read from a single sample in a study of cytomegalovirus exposure and HLA in healthy donors. Sequencing used immunoSEQ multiplex PCR; TCRdb keeps in-frame clones, though not all of them. Among 70,000 to 95,000 clones listed, roughly 83% were seen once. Sequenced material: PBMCs. The receptors shown here come from a woman between 40 and 55 years old in good health and CMV-seropositive. Each CDR3 is given with its conserved first and last residue. A D gene is named only where the DNA matches it firmly. Clone size is given for some rows only: seen once, a few or many times, or a class if the clone is expanded.

j_gene: TRBJ1-3; abundance: once; d_gene: -; v_gene: TRBV30; CDR3nt: TGTGCCTGGAGTCAGGTGGCCTCTGGAAACACCATATATTTT; CDR3aa: CAWSQVASGNTIYF
j_gene: TRBJ2-7; abundance: -; d_gene: TRBD2; v_gene: TRBV19; CDR3nt: TGTGCCAGTAGTGTAAAGACGGGACTAGACTTTCCTCGTGAGCAGTACTTC; CDR3aa: CASSVKTGLDFPREQYF
j_gene: TRBJ2-3; abundance: -; d_gene: TRBD2; v_gene: TRBV7-9; CDR3nt: TGTGCCAGCAGTATTAGCGGGGCTTCTAGCACAGATACGCAGTATTTT; CDR3aa: CASSISGASSTDTQYF
j_gene: TRBJ2-1; abundance: -; d_gene: -; v_gene: TRBV4-1; CDR3nt: TGCGCCAGCAGCCAAGAGTCAGCGTGGAGTTTGTCCTACAATGAGCAGTTCTTC; CDR3aa: CASSQESAWSLSYNEQFF
j_gene: TRBJ2-1; abundance: few; d_gene: TRBD1; v_gene: TRBV14; CDR3nt: TGTGCCAGCAGCACAAATCCGGGACAGGGCCCCTACAATGAGCAGTTCTTC; CDR3aa: CASSTNPGQGPYNEQFF
j_gene: TRBJ1-1; abundance: -; d_gene: -; v_gene: TRBV30; CDR3nt: TGTGCCTGGAGTCAAGGGGTGAACACTGAAGCTTTCTTT; CDR3aa: CAWSQGVNTEAFF
j_gene: TRBJ1-5; abundance: -; d_gene: -; v_gene: TRBV6-4; CDR3nt: TGTGCCAGCAGGAGGCCTCATGCAGCAGCTTATAGCAATCAGCCCCAGCATTTT; CDR3aa: CASRRPHAAAYSNQPQHF
j_gene: TRBJ1-3; abundance: -; d_gene: TRBD1; v_gene: TRBV6-5; CDR3nt: TGTGCCAGCAGTCAGACAGGGACTGGAAACACCATATATTTT; CDR3aa: CASSQTGTGNTIYF
j_gene: TRBJ1-1; abundance: -; d_gene: -; v_gene: TRBV25-1; CDR3nt: TGTGCCAGCAGTGAATACACTAGTAGCACTGAAGCTTTCTTT; CDR3aa: CASSEYTSSTEAFF
j_gene: TRBJ1-2; abundance: -; d_gene: TRBD1; v_gene: TRBV10-3; CDR3nt: TGTGCCATCAGTGAGTCGGGACAGAAAATCTATGGCTACACCTTC; CDR3aa: CAISESGQKIYGYTF
j_gene: TRBJ2-5; abundance: -; d_gene: TRBD2; v_gene: TRBV5-1; CDR3nt: TGCGCCAGCAGCTTGGGGCCGGGACTAGGGGAAGAGACCCAGTACTTC; CDR3aa: CASSLGPGLGEETQYF
j_gene: TRBJ2-2; abundance: -; d_gene: -; v_gene: TRBV4-2; CDR3nt: TGTGCCAGCAGCCAAGAAGGGGGTAGCGTGAACACCGGGGAGCTGTTTTTT; CDR3aa: CASSQEGGSVNTGELFF
j_gene: TRBJ2-3; abundance: -; d_gene: -; v_gene: TRBV18; CDR3nt: TGTGCCAGCTCACCACCGTCCCATCCAGATACGCAGTATTTT; CDR3aa: CASSPPSHPDTQYF
j_gene: TRBJ1-3; abundance: -; d_gene: -; v_gene: TRBV5-1; CDR3nt: TGCGCCAGCAGCAGTACCTCGGGTGTCAGAAACACCATATATTTT; CDR3aa: CASSSTSGVRNTIYF